A single sample gave rise to the 6 T cell receptor beta chains below, sequenced in a study of CD8+CD57+ T cells in acquired aplastic anemia. Using genomic DNA as the template, TCR beta VDJ and CDR3 profiling was carried out. TCRdb processed the reads anew with MiXCR; each CDR3 protein has one entry. Of about 190,000 distinct CDR3 sequences listed, about 53% are singletons. Source material: sorted CD4+, CD8+, or CD8+CD57+ T cells (not recorded which) from PBMCs. These receptors were obtained from a human donor in good health, serving as a control.

V usage is TRBV5-1 and J usage is TRBJ1-2, with D possibly TRBD1 on 6 matching bases. CDR1 is SGHRS, CDR2 YFSETQ, per germline. V was clipped by 0 bases and J by 5 bases, with 14 bases between them. This CDR3 region has 15 residues. CDR3 DNA sequence: TGCGCCAGCAGCTTGGCCGGCACAGGGAGGTATGGCTACACCTTC. Amino acid sequence: CASSLAGTGRYGYTF.

In this sample, this clonotype turned up many times. This rearrangement joins TRBV7-2 to TRBJ1-3, with 7 positions matching TRBD1. The germline CDR1 and CDR2 sequences are SGHTA and FQGNSA. This CDR3 is built from 15 residues. The junction had 9 bases not matched to a gene; V was cut back by 5 bases and J by 5 bases. DNA for the CDR3: TGTGCCAGCAGCCTCAGCGGGACAGAGAGAAACACCATATATTTT. This codes for CASSLSGTERNTIYF.

In this sample, this clonotype turned up many times. This sequence joins TRBV20-1 and TRBJ1-5; D is uncertain. This CDR3 spans 15 amino acids. CDR1 DFQATT and CDR2 SNEGSKA come from the germline V gene (reference sequence). Trimming removed 5 bases from V and 3 bases from J, with 17 bases in between. This CDR3 reads CSAPQGVGDNQPQHF. CDR3 DNA sequence: TGCAGTGCTCCGCAAGGAGTGGGAGACAATCAGCCCCAGCATTTT.

This clonotype was seen repeatedly, ten times or more. This chain uses TRBV29-1 with TRBJ1-2; D is ambiguous. This CDR3 has 12 amino acids. Germline loops: CDR1 SQVTM, CDR2 ANQGSEA. The germline V and J ends were trimmed by 4 bases and 3 bases, with 9 bases remaining between them. Here the CDR3 reads CSVGGQDYGYTF. CDR3 coding DNA: TGCAGCGTTGGTGGGCAGGACTATGGCTACACCTTC.

The chain couples TRBV24-1 to TRBJ2-7; TRBD2 might be the D (5 bases). The germline CDR1 and CDR2 sequences are KGHDR and SFDVKD. CDR3 length: 13 amino acids. Trimming removed 11 bases from V and 3 bases from J, with 16 bases in between. The CDR3 coding sequence is TGTGCCAGTGACTCCAAGGACTTCTACGAGCAGTACTTC. Its translation: CASDSKDFYEQYF.

The chain combines TRBV14 with TRBJ1-5; tentatively, D is TRBD1 (6 bases). Germline values: CDR1 SGHDN, CDR2 FVKESK. There are 15 residues in the CDR3. Trimming stripped 6 bases from V and 4 bases from J, with 16 bases between. The CDR3 here is CASRYGGGANQPQHF. CDR3 DNA: TGTGCCAGCAGATACGGCGGGGGCGCGAATCAGCCCCAGCATTTT.